The T cell receptor beta chain under discussion was sequenced for a study of control samples from healthy donors and cancer patients. Germline V gene lookup returns CDR1 LGHNA and CDR2 YSLEER. The CDR3 covers 16 residues. Trimming stripped 1 base from V and 6 bases from J, with 18 bases between. Measured with immunoSEQ multiplex PCR; TCRdb has only the in-frame clones, and not every one. This sample has about 170,000 clones, with approximately 90% found just once. This TCR was sampled from a man aged 25-45 years in good health. The genes are TRBV4-3 and TRBJ1-1, with D tentatively TRBD1 (6 bases). Source material: blood. The DNA of the CDR3 is TGCGCCAGCAGCCAAGGCAGGGGACACCTAACTTCTGAAGCTTTCTTT. Encoded protein: CASSQGRGHLTSEAFF.